This TCR beta chain was sequenced in a study of metastatic and nonmetastatic thyroid tumors. Study background: From malignant and benign thyroid patients, repertoires in blood and in tumor or nodule tissue were compared. Study-level results: In both blood and tumor samples, TCR beta diversity was reported significantly higher for malignant than benign nodules.

This clone has a handful of counts. Its antigen is undetermined. Compared with germline, one end of the junction differs, possibly owing to a read error. Authors' data handling: For papillary thyroid cancer, a distant-metastasis classifier was constructed from CDR3 differences observed across clinicopathological groups. TCRdb re-called the PCR reads via MiXCR. TCRdb, not the original authors, processed these V and J calls. The top ten clones hold around 3.3% of a sample with roughly 90,000 clones, under 15% of them seen once. Ahead of thyroid surgery, no patient had received treatment of any kind. This CDR3 is 16 amino acids long. Germline CDR1 reads MNHEY; CDR2 reads SVGEGT.

The chain links TRBV6-2 or TRBV6-3 to TRBJ2-5, with 8 bases lining up with TRBD2. The sequence came from a female donor with papillary thyroid cancer or a benign thyroid nodule (not recorded which). Some clones in this sample may be carry-over from other donors' samples. Sample: blood. CDR3 in amino acids: CASSYGAGASQDTQCF. The CDR3 DNA follows: TGTGCCAGCAGTTACGGAGCGGGGGCCTCCCAAGATACCCAGTGCTTC.